The subject of this entry is one T cell receptor beta chain. V shed 0 bases and J shed 0 bases, with 8 bases lying between them. Germline assignment: CDR1 SGHRS and CDR2 YFSETQ. This CDR3 has 15 residues. The PCR was carried out with 60 Vbeta primers and 13 Jbeta primers. Measured with immunoSEQ multiplex PCR; TCRdb has only the in-frame clones, and not every one. Of around 150,000 clones in the sample, approximately 78% were seen once. This entry belongs to a study of cytomegalovirus exposure and HLA in healthy donors. The chain recombines TRBV5-1 with TRBJ2-3, with D possibly matching TRBD1 (6 bases). The sequenced material came from PBMCs. This receptor was obtained from a male donor in good health and CMV-seropositive. Here the CDR3 reads CASSLEGVSTDTQYF. The CDR3 DNA reads TGCGCCAGCAGCTTGGAGGGGGTTAGCACAGATACGCAGTATTTT. The full variable domain, in which reference TRBV5-1 and TRBJ2-3 provide the parts outside the CDR3, is KAGVTQTPRYLIKTRGQQVTLSCSPISGHRSVSWYQQTPGQGLQFLFEYFSETQRNKGNFPGRFSGRQFSNSRSEMNVSTLELGDSALYLCASSLEGVSTDTQYFGPGTRLTVL.